The entry below gives a single TCR beta chain sequence along with its context. Its antigen is unknown. The V end was cut by 5 bases, the J end by 3 bases, with 17 bases between. The CDR3 is 16 residues long. Germline V gene data show CDR1 as LNHDA and CDR2 as SQIVND (reference sequence). The entry originates in a study of shared clonotypes between healthy human individuals. Across the study: Per donor, CD8 memory used one plate, CD8 naive used two, CD4 memory used three and CD4 naive used three.

Notes on the study in general: Roughly 5% of naive CD4 clonotypes were common to several donors.

It was across several immunoSEQ plates that each subset's genomic DNA was evenly split. TCRdb's copy holds only in-frame clones and misses some; the assay was immunoSEQ multiplex PCR. The sample yields around 940,000 clones, over 60% seen once. The rearrangement joins TRBV19 to TRBJ2-4; D gene ambiguous. Sequenced: memory CD4+ T cells sorted from blood. The subset is: CD45RA-negative fraction. This TCR was recovered from a man between 18 and 35 years old in good health. The CDR3 loop is CASSPAGPQGKNIQYF. In DNA, the CDR3 is TGTGCCAGTAGTCCCGCTGGGCCCCAAGGCAAAAACATTCAGTACTTC.